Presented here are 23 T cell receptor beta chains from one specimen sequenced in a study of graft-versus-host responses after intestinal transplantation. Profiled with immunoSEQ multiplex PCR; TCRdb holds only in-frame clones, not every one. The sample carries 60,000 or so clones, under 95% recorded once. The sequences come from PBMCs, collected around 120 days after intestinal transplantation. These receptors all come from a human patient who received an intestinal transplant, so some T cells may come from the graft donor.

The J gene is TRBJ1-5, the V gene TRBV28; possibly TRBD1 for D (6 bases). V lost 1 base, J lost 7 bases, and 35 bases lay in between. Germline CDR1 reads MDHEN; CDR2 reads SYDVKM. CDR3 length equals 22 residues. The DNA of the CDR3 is TGTGCCAGCAGTTTATTACTGTGGGGTAAGGGGGGTAGGGCCGCCAGGGGACAGCCCCAGCATTTT. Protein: CASSLLLWGKGGRAARGQPQHF.

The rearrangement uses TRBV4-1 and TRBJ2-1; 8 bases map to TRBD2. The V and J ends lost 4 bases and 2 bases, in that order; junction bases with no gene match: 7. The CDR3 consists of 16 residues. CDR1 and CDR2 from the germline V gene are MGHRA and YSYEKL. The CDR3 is CASSPEPGLAYNEQFF. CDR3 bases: TGCGCCAGCAGCCCTGAGCCGGGACTAGCCTACAATGAGCAGTTCTTC.

This CDR3 is CASSDWLIEQFF. The CDR3 bases are TGTGCCAGCAGTGACTGGCTCATTGAGCAGTTCTTC. The chain combines TRBV6-1 with TRBJ2-1; D unresolved. V lost 3 bases, J lost 9 bases, and 9 bases lay in between. CDR3 length: 12 amino acids. Germline CDR1 is MNHNS and CDR2 is SASEGT.

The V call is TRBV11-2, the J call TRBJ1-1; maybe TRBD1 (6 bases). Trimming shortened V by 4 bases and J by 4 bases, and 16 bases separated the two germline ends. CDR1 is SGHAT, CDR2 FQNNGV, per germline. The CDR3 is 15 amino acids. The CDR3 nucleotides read TGTGCCAGCAGCTACCAGCGGGGGCTGGGCACTGAAGCTTTCTTT. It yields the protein CASSYQRGLGTEAFF.

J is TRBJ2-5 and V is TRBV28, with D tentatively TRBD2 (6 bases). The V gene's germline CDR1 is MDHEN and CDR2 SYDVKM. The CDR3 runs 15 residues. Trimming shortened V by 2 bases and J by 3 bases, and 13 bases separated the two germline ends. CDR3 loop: CASSLLPRREETQYF. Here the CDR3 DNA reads TGTGCCAGCAGTTTACTTCCCAGGAGGGAAGAGACCCAGTACTTC.

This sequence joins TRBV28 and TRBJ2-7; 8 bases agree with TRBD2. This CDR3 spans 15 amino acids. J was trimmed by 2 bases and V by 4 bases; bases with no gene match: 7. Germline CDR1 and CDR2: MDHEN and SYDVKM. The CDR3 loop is CASSSGGEETYEQYF. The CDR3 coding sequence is TGTGCCAGCAGTTCGGGGGGGGAGGAGACCTACGAGCAGTACTTC.

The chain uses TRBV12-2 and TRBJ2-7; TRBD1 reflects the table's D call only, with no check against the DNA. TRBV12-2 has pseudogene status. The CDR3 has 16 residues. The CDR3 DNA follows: TGTGCAAGTCGCTGTCAGGGGTACCGTAATACCTACGAGCAGTACTTC. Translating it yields CASRCQGYRNTYEQYF.

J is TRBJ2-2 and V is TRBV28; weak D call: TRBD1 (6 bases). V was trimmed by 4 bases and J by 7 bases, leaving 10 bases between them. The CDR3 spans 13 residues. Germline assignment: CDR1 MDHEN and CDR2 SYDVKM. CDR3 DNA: TGTGCCAGCAGTTCCAGGGGTGGCGGGGAGCTGTTTTTT. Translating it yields CASSSRGGGELFF.

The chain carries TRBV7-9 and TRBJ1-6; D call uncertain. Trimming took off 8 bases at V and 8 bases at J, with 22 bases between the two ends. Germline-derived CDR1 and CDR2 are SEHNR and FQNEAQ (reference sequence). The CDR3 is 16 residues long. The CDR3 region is CASSHREGRIDSPLHF. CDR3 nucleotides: TGTGCCAGCTCCCACCGGGAGGGCAGGATTGATTCACCCCTCCACTTT.

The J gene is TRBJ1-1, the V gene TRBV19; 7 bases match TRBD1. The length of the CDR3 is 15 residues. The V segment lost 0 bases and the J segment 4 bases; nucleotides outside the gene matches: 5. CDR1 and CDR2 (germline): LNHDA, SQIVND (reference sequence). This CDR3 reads CASSIEARGVTEAFF. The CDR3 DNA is TGTGCCAGTAGTATAGAAGCCAGGGGGGTCACTGAAGCTTTCTTT.

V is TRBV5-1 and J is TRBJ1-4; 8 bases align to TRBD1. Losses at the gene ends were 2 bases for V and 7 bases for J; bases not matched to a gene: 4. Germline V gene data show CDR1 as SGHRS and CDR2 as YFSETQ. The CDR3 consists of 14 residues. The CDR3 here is CASSFSGGGEKLFF. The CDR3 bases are TGCGCCAGCAGCTTCTCAGGGGGCGGTGAAAAACTGTTTTTT.

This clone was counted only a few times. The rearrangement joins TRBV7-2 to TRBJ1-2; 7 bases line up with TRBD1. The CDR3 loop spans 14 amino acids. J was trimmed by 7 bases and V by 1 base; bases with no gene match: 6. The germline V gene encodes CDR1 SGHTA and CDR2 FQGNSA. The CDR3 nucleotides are TGTGCCAGCAGCTTAGTTCAGGGGGTTGGTGGCTACACCTTC. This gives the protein CASSLVQGVGGYTF.

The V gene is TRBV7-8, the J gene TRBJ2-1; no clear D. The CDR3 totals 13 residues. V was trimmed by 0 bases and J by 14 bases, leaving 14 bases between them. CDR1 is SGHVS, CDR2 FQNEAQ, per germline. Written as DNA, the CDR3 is TGTGCCAGCAGCTTAGCCTCTCGCGTCCGAGAGTTCTTC. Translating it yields CASSLASRVREFF.

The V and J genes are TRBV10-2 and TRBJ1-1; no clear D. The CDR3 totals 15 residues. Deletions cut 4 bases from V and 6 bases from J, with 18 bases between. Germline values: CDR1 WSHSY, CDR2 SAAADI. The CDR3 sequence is CASSGARQASPEAFF. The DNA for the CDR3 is TGCGCCAGCAGTGGGGCCCGTCAAGCGTCCCCTGAAGCTTTCTTT.

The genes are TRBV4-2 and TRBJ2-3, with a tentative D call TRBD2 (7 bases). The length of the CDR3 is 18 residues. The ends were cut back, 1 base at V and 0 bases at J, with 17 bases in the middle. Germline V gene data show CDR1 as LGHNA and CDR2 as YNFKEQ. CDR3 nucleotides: TGTGCCAGCAGCCAAGGCGGGGGCGCGGGGCCTAGCACAGATACGCAGTATTTT. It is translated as CASSQGGGAGPSTDTQYF.

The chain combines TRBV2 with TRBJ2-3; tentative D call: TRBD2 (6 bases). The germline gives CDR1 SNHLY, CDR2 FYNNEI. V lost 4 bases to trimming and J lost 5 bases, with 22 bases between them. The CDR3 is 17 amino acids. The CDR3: CASSGGRGGTDGDTQYF. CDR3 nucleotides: TGTGCCAGCAGTGGGGGAAGAGGCGGGACGGATGGAGATACGCAGTATTTT.

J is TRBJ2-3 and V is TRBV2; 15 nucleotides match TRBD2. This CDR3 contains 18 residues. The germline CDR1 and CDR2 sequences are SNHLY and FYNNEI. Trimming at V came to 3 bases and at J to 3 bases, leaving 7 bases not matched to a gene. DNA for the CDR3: TGTGCCAGCAGTGATGGGACTAGCGGGAGGTGGTATACAGATACGCAGTATTTT. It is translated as CASSDGTSGRWYTDTQYF.

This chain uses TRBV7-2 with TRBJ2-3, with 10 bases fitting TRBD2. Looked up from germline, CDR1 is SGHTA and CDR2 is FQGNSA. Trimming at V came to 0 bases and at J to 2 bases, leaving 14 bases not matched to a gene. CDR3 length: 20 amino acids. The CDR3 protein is CASSLAGSGRASKHTDTQYF. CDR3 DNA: TGTGCCAGCAGCTTAGCGGGAAGCGGGAGGGCCTCGAAGCACACAGATACGCAGTATTTT.

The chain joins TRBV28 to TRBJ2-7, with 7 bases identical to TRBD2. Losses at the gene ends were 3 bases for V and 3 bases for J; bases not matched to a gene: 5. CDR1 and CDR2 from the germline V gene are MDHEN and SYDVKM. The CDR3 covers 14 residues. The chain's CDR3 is CASSFPGGRYEQYF. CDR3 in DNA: TGTGCCAGCAGTTTCCCGGGGGGTCGCTACGAGCAGTACTTC.

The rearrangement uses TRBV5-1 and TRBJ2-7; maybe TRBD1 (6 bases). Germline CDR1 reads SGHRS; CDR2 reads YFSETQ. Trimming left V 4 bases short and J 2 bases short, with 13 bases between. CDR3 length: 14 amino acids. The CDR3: CASSQGLGAYEQYF. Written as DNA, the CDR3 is TGCGCCAGCAGCCAGGGGCTTGGAGCCTACGAGCAGTACTTC.

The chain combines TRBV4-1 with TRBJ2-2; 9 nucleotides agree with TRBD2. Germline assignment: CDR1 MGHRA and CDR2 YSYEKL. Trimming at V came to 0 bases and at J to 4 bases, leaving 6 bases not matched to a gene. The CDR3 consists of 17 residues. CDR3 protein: CASSQEMAGGVTGELFF. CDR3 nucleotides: TGCGCCAGCAGCCAAGAAATGGCGGGAGGGGTCACCGGGGAGCTGTTTTTT.

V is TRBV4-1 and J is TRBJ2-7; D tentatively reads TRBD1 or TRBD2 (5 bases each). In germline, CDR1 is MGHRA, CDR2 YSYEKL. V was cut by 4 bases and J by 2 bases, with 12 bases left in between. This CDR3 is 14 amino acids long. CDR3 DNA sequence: TGCGCCAGCAGCCGCTGGGACGGACCCTACGAGCAGTACTTC. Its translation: CASSRWDGPYEQYF.

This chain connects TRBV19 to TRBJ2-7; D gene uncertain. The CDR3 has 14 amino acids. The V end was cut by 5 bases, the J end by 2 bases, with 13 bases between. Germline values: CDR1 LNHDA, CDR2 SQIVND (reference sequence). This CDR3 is CASSVRVRTYEQYF. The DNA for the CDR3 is TGTGCCAGTAGTGTCCGAGTCCGAACCTACGAGCAGTACTTC.